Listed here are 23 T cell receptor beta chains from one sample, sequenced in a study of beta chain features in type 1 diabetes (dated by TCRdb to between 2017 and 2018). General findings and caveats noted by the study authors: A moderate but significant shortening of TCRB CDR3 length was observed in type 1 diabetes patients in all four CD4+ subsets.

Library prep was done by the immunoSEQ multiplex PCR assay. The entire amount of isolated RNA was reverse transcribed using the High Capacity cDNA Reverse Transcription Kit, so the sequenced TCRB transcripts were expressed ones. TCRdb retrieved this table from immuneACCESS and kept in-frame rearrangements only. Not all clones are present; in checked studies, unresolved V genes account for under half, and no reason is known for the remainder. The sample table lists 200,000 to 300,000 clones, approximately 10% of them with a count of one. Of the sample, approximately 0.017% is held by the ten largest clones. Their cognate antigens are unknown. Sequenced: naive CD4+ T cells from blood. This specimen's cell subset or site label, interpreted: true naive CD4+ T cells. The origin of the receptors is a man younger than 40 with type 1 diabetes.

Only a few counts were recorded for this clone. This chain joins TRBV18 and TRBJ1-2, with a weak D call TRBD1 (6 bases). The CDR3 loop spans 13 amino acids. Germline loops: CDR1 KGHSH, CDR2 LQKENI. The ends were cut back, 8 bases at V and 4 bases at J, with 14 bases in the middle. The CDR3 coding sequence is TGTGCCAGCACGGAGGACAGATCCTATGGCTACACCTTC. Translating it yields CASTEDRSYGYTF.

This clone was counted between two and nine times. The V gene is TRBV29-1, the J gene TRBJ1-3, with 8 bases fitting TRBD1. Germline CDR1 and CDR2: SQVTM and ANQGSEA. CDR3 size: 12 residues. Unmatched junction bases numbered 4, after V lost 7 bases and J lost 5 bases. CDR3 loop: CSAGQGRNTIYF. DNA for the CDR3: TGCAGCGCCGGACAGGGTAGAAACACCATATATTTT.

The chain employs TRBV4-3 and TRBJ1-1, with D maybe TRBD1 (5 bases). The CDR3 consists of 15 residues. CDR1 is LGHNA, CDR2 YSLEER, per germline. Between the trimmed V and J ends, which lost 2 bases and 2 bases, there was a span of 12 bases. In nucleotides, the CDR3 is TGCGCCAGCAGCCAAATACGGGGGTTTAACACTGAAGCTTTCTTT. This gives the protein CASSQIRGFNTEAFF.

The CDR3 nucleotides read TGTGCCAGCAGCAAAGGGGGGACAGGCACCGGGGAGCTGTTTTTT. It encodes CASSKGGTGTGELFF. V is TRBV21-1 and J is TRBJ2-2; the tabulated D call, TRBD1, remains unverified against the DNA. TRBV21-1 is an annotated pseudogene. This CDR3 comprises 15 residues.

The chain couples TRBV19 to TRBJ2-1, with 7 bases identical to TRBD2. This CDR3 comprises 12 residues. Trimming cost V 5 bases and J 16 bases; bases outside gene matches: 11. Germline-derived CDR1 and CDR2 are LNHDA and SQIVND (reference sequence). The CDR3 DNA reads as TGTGCCAGTAGTGAAGAGGGGACTAAGGCCTTCTTC. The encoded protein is CASSEEGTKAFF.

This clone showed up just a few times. The CDR3 sequence: CASSRRTSGVFEQYF. The CDR3 region has the DNA TGTGCCAGCAGCAGGCGGACTAGCGGGGTGTTCGAGCAGTACTTC. The V gene is TRBV7-2, the J gene TRBJ2-7; TRBD2 matches 12 bases. This CDR3 has 15 amino acids. The germline CDR1 and CDR2 sequences are SGHTA and FQGNSA. Losses at the gene ends were 5 bases for V and 6 bases for J; bases not matched to a gene: 8.

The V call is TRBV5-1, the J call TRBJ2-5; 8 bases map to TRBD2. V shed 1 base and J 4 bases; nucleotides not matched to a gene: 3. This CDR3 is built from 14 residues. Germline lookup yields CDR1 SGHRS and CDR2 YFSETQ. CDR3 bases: TGCGCCAGCAGCTTGAGCGGGGGTACAGAGACCCAGTACTTC. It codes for CASSLSGGTETQYF.

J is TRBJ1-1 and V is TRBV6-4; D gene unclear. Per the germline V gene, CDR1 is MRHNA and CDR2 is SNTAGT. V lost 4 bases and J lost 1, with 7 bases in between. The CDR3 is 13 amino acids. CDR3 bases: TGTGCCAGCAGTGTTACAGCGAACACTGAAGCTTTCTTT. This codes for CASSVTANTEAFF.

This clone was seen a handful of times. The CDR3 DNA reads TGTGCCAGCAGCTTGTTGGGACACTTCTCCTACAATGAGCAGTTCTTC. This codes for CASSLLGHFSYNEQFF. This chain joins TRBV7-2 and TRBJ2-1, with D perhaps TRBD1 (6 bases). Trimming removed 3 bases at V and 0 bases at J, with 12 bases between. Per the germline V gene, CDR1 is SGHTA and CDR2 is FQGNSA. The CDR3 is made up of 16 amino acids.

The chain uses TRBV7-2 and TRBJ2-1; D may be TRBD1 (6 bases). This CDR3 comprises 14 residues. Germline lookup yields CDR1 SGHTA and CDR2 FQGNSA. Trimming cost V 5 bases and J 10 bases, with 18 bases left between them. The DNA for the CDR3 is TGTGCCAGCAGCCTCTGGCGCCGACAGGACGAGCAGTTCTTC. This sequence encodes CASSLWRRQDEQFF.

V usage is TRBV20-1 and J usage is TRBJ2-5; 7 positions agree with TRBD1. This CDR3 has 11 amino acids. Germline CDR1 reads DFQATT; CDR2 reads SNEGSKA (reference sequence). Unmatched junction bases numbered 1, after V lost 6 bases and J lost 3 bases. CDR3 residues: CSARGKETQYF. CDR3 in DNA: TGCAGTGCCAGGGGGAAAGAGACCCAGTACTTC.

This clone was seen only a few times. CDR3 region: CASSPRGAVETQYF. The CDR3 DNA follows: TGTGCCAGTAGTCCCCGGGGGGCGGTTGAGACCCAGTACTTC. The chain employs TRBV19 and TRBJ2-5; possible D gene TRBD2, 7 bases. The CDR3 is 14 amino acids. V shed 5 bases and J shed 5 bases, with 15 bases lying between them. Per germline, CDR1 LNHDA and CDR2 SQIVND (reference sequence).

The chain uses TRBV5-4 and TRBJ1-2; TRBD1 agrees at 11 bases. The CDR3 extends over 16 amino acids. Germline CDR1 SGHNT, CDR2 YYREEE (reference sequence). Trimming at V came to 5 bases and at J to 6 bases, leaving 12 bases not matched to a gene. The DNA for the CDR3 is TGTGCCAGCAGGGGCGGGACAGGGGGTTTGAGGGATGGCTACACCTTC. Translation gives CASRGGTGGLRDGYTF.

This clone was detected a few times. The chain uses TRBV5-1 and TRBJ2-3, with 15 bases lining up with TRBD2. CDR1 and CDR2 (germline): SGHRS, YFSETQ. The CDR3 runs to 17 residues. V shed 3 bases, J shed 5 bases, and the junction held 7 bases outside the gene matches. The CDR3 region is CASSSGLAGGLGDTQYF. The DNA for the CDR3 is TGCGCCAGCAGCTCCGGACTAGCGGGGGGGCTGGGAGATACGCAGTATTTT.

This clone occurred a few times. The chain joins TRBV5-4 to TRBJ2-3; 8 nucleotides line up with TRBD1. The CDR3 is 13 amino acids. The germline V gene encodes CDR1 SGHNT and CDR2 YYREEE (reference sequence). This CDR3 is CATAGGRTDTQYF. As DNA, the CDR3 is TGTGCAACGGCAGGGGGCCGGACAGATACGCAGTATTTT.

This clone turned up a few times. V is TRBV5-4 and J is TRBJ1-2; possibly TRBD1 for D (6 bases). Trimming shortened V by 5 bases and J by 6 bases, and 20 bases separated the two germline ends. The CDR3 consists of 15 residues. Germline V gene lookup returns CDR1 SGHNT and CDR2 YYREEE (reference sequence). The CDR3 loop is CASSPRGDKVNGYTF. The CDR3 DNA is TGTGCCAGCAGTCCCAGGGGCGACAAAGTCAATGGCTACACCTTC.

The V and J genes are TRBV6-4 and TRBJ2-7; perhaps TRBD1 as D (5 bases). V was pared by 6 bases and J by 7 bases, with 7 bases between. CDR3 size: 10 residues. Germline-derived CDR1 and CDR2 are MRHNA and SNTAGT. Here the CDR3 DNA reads TGTGCCAGCAGCCAGGGTGAGCAGTACTTC. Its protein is CASSQGEQYF.

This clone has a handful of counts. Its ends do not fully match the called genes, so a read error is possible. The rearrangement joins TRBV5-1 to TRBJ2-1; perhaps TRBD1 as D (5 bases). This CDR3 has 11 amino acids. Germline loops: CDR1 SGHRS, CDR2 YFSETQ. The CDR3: CASSLQVIWIF. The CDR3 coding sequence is TGCGCCAGCAGTTTACAGGTAATCTGGATCTTC. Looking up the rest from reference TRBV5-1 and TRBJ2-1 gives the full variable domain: KAGVTQTPRYLIKTRGQQVTLSCSPISGHRSVSWYQQTPGQGLQFLFEYFSETQRNKGNFPGRFSGRQFSNSRSEMNVSTLELGDSALYLCASSLQVIWIFGPGTRLTVL.

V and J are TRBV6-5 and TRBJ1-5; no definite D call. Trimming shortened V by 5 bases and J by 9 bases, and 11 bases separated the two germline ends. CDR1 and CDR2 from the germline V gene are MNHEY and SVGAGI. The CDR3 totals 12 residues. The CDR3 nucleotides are TGTGCCAGCAGTGGGCCCGTTGGGCCCCAGCATTTT. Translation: CASSGPVGPQHF.

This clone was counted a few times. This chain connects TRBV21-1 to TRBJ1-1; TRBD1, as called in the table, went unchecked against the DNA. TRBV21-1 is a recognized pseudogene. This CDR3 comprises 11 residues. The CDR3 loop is CASSNPGEAFF. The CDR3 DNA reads TGTGCCAGCAGCAACCCAGGAGAAGCTTTCTTT.

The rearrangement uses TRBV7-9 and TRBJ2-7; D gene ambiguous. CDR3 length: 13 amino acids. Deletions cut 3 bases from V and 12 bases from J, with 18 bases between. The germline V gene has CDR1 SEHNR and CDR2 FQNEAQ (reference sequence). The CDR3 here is CASSFGPGLVGYF. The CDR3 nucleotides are TGTGCCAGCAGCTTTGGGCCAGGCCTGGTAGGGTACTTC. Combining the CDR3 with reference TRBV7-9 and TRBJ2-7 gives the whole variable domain DTGVSQNPRHKITKRGQNVTFRCDPISEHNRLYWYRQTLGQGPEFLTYFQNEAQLEKSRLLSDRFSAERPKGSFSTLEIQRTEQGDSAMYLCASSFGPGLVGYFGPGTRLTVT.

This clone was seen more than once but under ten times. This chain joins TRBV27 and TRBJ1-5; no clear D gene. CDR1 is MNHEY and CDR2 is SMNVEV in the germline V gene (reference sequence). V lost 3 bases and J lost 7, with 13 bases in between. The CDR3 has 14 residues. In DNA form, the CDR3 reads TGTGCCAGCAGTTTCCGGGCGCGGGAGCAGCCCCAGCATTTT. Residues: CASSFRAREQPQHF.

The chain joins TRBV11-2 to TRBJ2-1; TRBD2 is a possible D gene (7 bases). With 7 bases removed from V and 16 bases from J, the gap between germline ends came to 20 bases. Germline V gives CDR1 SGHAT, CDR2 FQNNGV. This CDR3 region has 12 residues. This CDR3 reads CASTQGGPGGFF. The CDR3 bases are TGTGCCAGCACCCAGGGCGGCCCGGGGGGCTTCTTC.